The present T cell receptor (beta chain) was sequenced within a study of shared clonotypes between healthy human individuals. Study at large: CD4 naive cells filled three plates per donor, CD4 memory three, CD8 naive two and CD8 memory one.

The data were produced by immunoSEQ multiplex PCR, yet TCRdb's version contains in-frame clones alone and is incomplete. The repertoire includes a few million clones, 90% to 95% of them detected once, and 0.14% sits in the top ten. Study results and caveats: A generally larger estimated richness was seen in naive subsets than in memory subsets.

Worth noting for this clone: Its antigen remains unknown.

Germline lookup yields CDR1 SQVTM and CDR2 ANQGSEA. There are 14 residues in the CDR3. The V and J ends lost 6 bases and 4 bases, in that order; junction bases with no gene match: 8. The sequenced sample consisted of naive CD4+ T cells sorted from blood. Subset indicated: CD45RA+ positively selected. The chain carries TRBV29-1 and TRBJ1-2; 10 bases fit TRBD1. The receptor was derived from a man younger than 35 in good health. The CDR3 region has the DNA TGCAGCGTCGGAGAGGACAGGGGGGTCTATGGCTACACCTTC. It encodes CSVGEDRGVYGYTF. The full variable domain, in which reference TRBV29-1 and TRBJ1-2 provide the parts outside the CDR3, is SAVISQKPSRDICQRGTSLTIQCQVDSQVTMMFWYRQQPGQSLTLIATANQGSEATYESGFVIDKFPISRPNLTFSTLTVSNMSPEDSSIYLCSVGEDRGVYGYTFGSGTRLTVV.